This T cell receptor (beta chain) appears in the sequencing data of a study of T cells after somatic rescue of genetic block. Some clones are missing from TCRdb's copy, which holds only in-frame ones; the method was immunoSEQ multiplex PCR. The sample yields about 110,000 clones, 90% to 95% seen once. V lost 5 bases and J lost 5, with 28 bases in between. The germline CDR1 and CDR2 sequences are SEHNR and FQNEAQ (reference sequence). This CDR3 has 18 amino acids. The chain employs TRBV7-9 and TRBJ2-7; TRBD1 or TRBD2 may be the D gene (5 bases each). The specimen sequenced was peripheral blood mononuclear cells (PBMCs). This TCR derives from a woman aged 18 to 35. The CDR3 DNA reads TGTGCCAGCAGCCGAACGGGACGAACAGGTATCGTCGCGGACGAGCAGTACTTC. The encoded protein is CASSRTGRTGIVADEQYF.